This T cell receptor beta chain was observed in a study of blood T cells in healthy people across ages. A J-beta primer mix and a sample-barcoded 5' primer were used in a second PCR of roughly 6 to 11 cycles. TCRdb redid the calling of the 5' RACE reads with MiXCR, one entry per CDR3 protein. The repertoire holds about 930,000 distinct CDR3 sequences, with around 29% as singletons. V lost 5 bases and J lost 7, with 21 bases in between. This CDR3 comprises 15 residues. Germline V gene lookup returns CDR1 SEHNR and CDR2 FQNEAQ (reference sequence). The data were also submitted as part of a second study, on T cells of mothers and their children. This second study says: Study donors consisted of a few healthy Caucasian mothers and their six children. Per 15 ul, 1.5 ug of RNA was used, with all extracted RNA going into cDNA synthesis. Every mother produced more than 10 million TCR beta CDR3 reads, whereas every child provided around 3 million. Among related mother-child pairs, overlap was slightly higher than in unrelated pairs, though not significantly.

The source is a woman aged 40 to 49 in good health. The chain is built from TRBV7-9 and TRBJ2-7; possible D gene TRBD1, 6 bases. Sequenced material: blood. The CDR3 reads CASSKRQDPYNEQYF. CDR3 sequence (DNA): TGTGCCAGCAGCAAGAGACAGGACCCCTACAATGAGCAGTACTTC. Complete variable domain (other parts from reference TRBV7-9 and TRBJ2-7): DTGVSQNPRHKITKRGQNVTFRCDPISEHNRLYWYRQTLGQGPEFLTYFQNEAQLEKSRLLSDRFSAERPKGSFSTLEIQRTEQGDSAMYLCASSKRQDPYNEQYFGPGTRLTVT.